The 14 T cell receptor beta chains below come from one sample, sequenced in a study of cytomegalovirus exposure and HLA in healthy donors. Amplification used 60 Vbeta primers and 13 Jbeta primers. The assay was immunoSEQ multiplex PCR, and TCRdb's table has in-frame clones only and misses some. The table shows about 140,000 clones, with roughly 76% occurring only once. Sequenced: PBMCs. These TCRs come from a man younger than 30 in good health and CMV-seronegative.

This clone was seen only a few times. This chain connects TRBV29-1 to TRBJ2-5, with 8 bases aligning to TRBD1. The end of the DNA aligns better with TRBJ2-7, so the J call may be wrong. Per the germline V gene, CDR1 is SQVTM and CDR2 is ANQGSEA. The CDR3 runs 13 residues. The CDR3: CSVWTGMTYEQYF. CDR3 nucleotides: TGCAGCGTTTGGACAGGGATGACCTACGAGCAGTACTTC.

V usage is TRBV19 and J usage is TRBJ1-1; D is unclear. In germline, CDR1 is LNHDA, CDR2 SQIVND (reference sequence). This CDR3 comprises 13 residues. With 7 bases removed from V and 8 bases from J, the gap between germline ends came to 17 bases. The CDR3 region has the DNA TGTGCCAGTAATCCGCCGCCGGCCGGGGAAGCTTTCTTT. Translated: CASNPPPAGEAFF. The full variable domain, completed using reference TRBV19 and TRBJ1-1, is DGGITQSPKYLFRKEGQNVTLSCEQNLNHDAMYWYRQDPGQGLRLIYYSQIVNDFQKGDIAEGYSVSREKKESFPLTVTSAQKNPTAFYLCASNPPPAGEAFFGQGTRLTVV.

The CDR3 bases are TGTGCCAGCAGTTTTAGTGGGGCCCCAGGGAAGTACTTC. This codes for CASSFSGAPGKYF. This chain uses TRBV27 with TRBJ2-7; tentatively, D is TRBD1 (5 bases). CDR3 size: 13 residues. Germline V gene lookup returns CDR1 MNHEY and CDR2 SMNVEV (reference sequence). The V end lost 3 bases, the J end lost 11 bases, and 17 bases lay between the germline ends.

On this clone itself: The sample contains more than one DNA sequence encoding this CDR3. The CDR3 spells CSPPGYGYTF. CDR3 coding DNA: TGCAGCCCACCGGGCTATGGCTACACCTTC. The chain is built from TRBV20-1 and TRBJ1-2; no definite D call. This CDR3 has 10 amino acids. Germline lookup yields CDR1 DFQATT and CDR2 SNEGSKA (reference sequence).

In this sample, this clone turned up once. V is TRBV5-1 and J is TRBJ2-1; TRBD2 might be the D (5 bases). The CDR3 has 16 amino acids. Germline V gives CDR1 SGHRS, CDR2 YFSETQ. The V gene lost 2 bases and the J gene lost 4 bases, with 16 bases spanning the gap. DNA for the CDR3: TGCGCCAGCAGCTTCGGCGGGTATAGAGTTTACAATGAGCAGTTCTTC. Residues: CASSFGGYRVYNEQFF.

This chain connects TRBV5-1 to TRBJ1-3; D is uncertain. Trimming removed 1 base at V and 0 bases at J, with 8 bases between. The CDR3 extends over 15 amino acids. Germline V lookup: CDR1 SGHRS, CDR2 YFSETQ. The CDR3 DNA sequence: TGCGCCAGCAGCTTGAACTTGTTCTCTGGAAACACCATATATTTT. This sequence encodes CASSLNLFSGNTIYF.

This clone was detected a few times. The chain combines TRBV6-1 with TRBJ2-3; maybe TRBD2 (5 bases). V lost 6 bases, J lost 3 bases, and 13 bases lay in between. The CDR3 is made up of 14 amino acids. Per germline, CDR1 MNHNS and CDR2 SASEGT. The CDR3 region is CASRGGSGTDTQYF. CDR3 nucleotide sequence: TGTGCCAGCAGGGGCGGGTCGGGGACAGATACGCAGTATTTT.

This clone was seen just once. This chain joins TRBV11-2 and TRBJ2-7; D possibly corresponds to TRBD2 (5 bases). The V gene lost 0 bases and the J gene lost 4 bases, with 7 bases spanning the gap. From germline, CDR1 is SGHAT and CDR2 FQNNGV. The CDR3 spans 13 residues. CDR3 DNA: TGTGCCAGCAGCTTAGATCCGGGATACGAGCAGTACTTC. Protein product: CASSLDPGYEQYF.

In DNA, the CDR3 is TGCGCCAGCAGTGAGTCCACAGGGGTGGGCAATGAGCAGTTCTTC. Translating gives CASSESTGVGNEQFF. The rearrangement joins TRBV10-2 to TRBJ2-1, with TRBD1 identical over 7 bases. V dropped 0 bases and J dropped 6; count of bases not matched to a gene: 5. There are 15 residues in the CDR3. CDR1 is WSHSY and CDR2 is SAAADI in the germline V gene.

The V and J genes are TRBV6-5 and TRBJ1-1, with D possibly TRBD1 on 5 matching bases. The CDR3 length is 14 residues. Germline CDR1 MNHEY, CDR2 SVGAGI. V dropped 2 bases and J dropped 6 bases, with 13 bases sitting between them. The CDR3 loop is CASSYSYPGAEAFF. The CDR3 DNA is TGTGCCAGCAGTTACAGCTACCCGGGGGCTGAAGCTTTCTTT.

CDR3 nucleotide sequence: TGTGCCAGCAGCTTAGGGGGTTTACATGGCTACACCTTC. Translation: CASSLGGLHGYTF. The chain uses TRBV5-8 and TRBJ1-2, with D possibly being TRBD1 (6 bases). This CDR3 is 13 amino acids long. CDR1 and CDR2 (germline): SGHTS, YDEGEE. The V end lost 2 bases, the J end lost 6 bases, and 11 bases lay between the germline ends.

The count of this clone is one. This chain joins TRBV5-1 and TRBJ2-1; 8 nucleotides match TRBD2. J was trimmed by 8 bases and V by 4 bases; bases with no gene match: 17. The germline gives CDR1 SGHRS, CDR2 YFSETQ. This CDR3 is built from 17 residues. The CDR3, as DNA: TGCGCCAGCAGCCGAAGGGCGAGCGGGAGTGGTAGGGATGAGCAGTTCTTC. This sequence encodes CASSRRASGSGRDEQFF.

The chain couples TRBV28 to TRBJ2-7; 14 bases align to TRBD2. The germline V gene has CDR1 MDHEN and CDR2 SYDVKM. V lost 5 bases to trimming and J lost 7 bases; unmatched junction nucleotides: 16. The CDR3 is 18 residues long. CDR3 in DNA: TGTGCCAGCAGTGACTACCCCAGACTAGCGGGAGGGCCGCGGGAGCAGTACTTC. It encodes CASSDYPRLAGGPREQYF.

The V call is TRBV19, the J call TRBJ1-2; tentative D call: TRBD1 (5 bases). CDR3 size: 12 residues. V was pared by 9 bases and J by 4 bases, with 12 bases between. Per germline, CDR1 LNHDA and CDR2 SQIVND (reference sequence). CDR3 in amino acids: CARTRGLYGYTF. CDR3 bases: TGTGCCAGAACGAGGGGACTCTATGGCTACACCTTC.